The 22 T cell receptor beta chains given below trace back to one sample, sequenced in a study of blood T cell repertoires in COVID-19. Sequenced by immunoSEQ multiplex PCR; TCRdb stores in-frame clones only, minus some. The sample includes about 95,000 clones, 87% of them seen just once. The sample taken for sequencing was peripheral blood. The receptors shown here come from a human donor in a cohort sampled during active COVID-19.

V usage is TRBV9 and J usage is TRBJ1-3; D is perhaps TRBD1 (5 bases). The V gene's germline CDR1 is SGDLS and CDR2 YYNGEE. The length of the CDR3 is 15 residues. Trimming pared 3 bases from V and 0 bases from J, leaving 10 bases between. The DNA for the CDR3 is TGTGCCAGCAGCGCGGGGGTAAGCTCTGGAAACACCATATATTTT. Encoded protein: CASSAGVSSGNTIYF.

V and J are TRBV30 and TRBJ2-3; D is possibly TRBD2 (7 bases). The CDR3 contains 15 residues. Trimming took 1 base from V and 3 from J, leaving 14 bases between them. CDR1 is GTSNPN and CDR2 is SVGIG in the germline V gene (reference sequence). In nucleotides, the CDR3 is TGTGCCTGGAGTGAGAAAGGGGGGGTTACAGATACGCAGTATTTT. Residues: CAWSEKGGVTDTQYF.

The chain links TRBV25-1 to TRBJ1-4; D is perhaps TRBD1 (5 bases). The CDR3 is 13 amino acids. Germline V CDR1 and CDR2: MGHDK, SYGVNS. V lost 5 bases and J 7 bases, leaving 11 bases between the germline ends. DNA of the CDR3: TGTGCCAGCAGTTTAGGGGCTTCTGAAAAACTGTTTTTT. Its translation is CASSLGASEKLFF.

This chain joins TRBV5-1 and TRBJ2-1; D call uncertain. Germline CDR1 and CDR2: SGHRS and YFSETQ. There are 14 residues in the CDR3. Trimming removed 7 bases at V and 2 bases at J, with 13 bases between. CDR3 sequence: CASQTQAAYNEQFF. The CDR3, as DNA: TGCGCCAGCCAGACCCAGGCCGCCTACAATGAGCAGTTCTTC. Together with reference TRBV5-1 and TRBJ2-1, the CDR3 gives the full variable domain: KAGVTQTPRYLIKTRGQQVTLSCSPISGHRSVSWYQQTPGQGLQFLFEYFSETQRNKGNFPGRFSGRQFSNSRSEMNVSTLELGDSALYLCASQTQAAYNEQFFGPGTRLTVL.

This clone was counted once. The rearrangement links TRBV2 to TRBJ1-2, with 10 positions matching TRBD1. The CDR3 is 13 residues long. Germline assignment: CDR1 SNHLY and CDR2 FYNNEI. Trimming removed 5 bases from V and 6 bases from J; junction bases left unmatched: 3. CDR3 sequence (DNA): TGTGCCAGCAGTAGAGACAGGGGGCATGGCTACACCTTC. The encoded protein is CASSRDRGHGYTF.

V usage is TRBV7-3 and J usage is TRBJ2-1, with 7 bases fitting TRBD2. With V trimmed by 4 bases and J by 4 bases, 4 bases remained unmatched. Germline-derived CDR1 and CDR2 are SGHTA and FQGTGA. This CDR3 has 14 amino acids. CDR3 nucleotides: TGTGCCAGCAGCTCGACTAGCCCTTACAATGAGCAGTTCTTC. It is translated as CASSSTSPYNEQFF.

V and J are TRBV19 and TRBJ2-1; D may be TRBD1 (5 bases). CDR3 size: 16 residues. Germline values: CDR1 LNHDA, CDR2 SQIVND (reference sequence). Trimming removed 3 bases from V and 7 bases from J, with 19 bases in between. Here the CDR3 reads CASSIVGAVALNEQFF. DNA for the CDR3: TGTGCCAGTAGTATCGTTGGGGCCGTCGCATTAAATGAGCAGTTCTTC.

The chain links TRBV7-2 to TRBJ2-7; no firm D call. This CDR3 is built from 14 residues. CDR1 and CDR2 (germline): SGHTA, FQGNSA. V lost 5 bases and J lost 3, with 14 bases in between. The DNA of the CDR3 is TGTGCCAGCAGCGCAAGCGACGGAAACTACGAGCAGTACTTC. It translates to CASSASDGNYEQYF.

This clone was picked up a small number of times. This chain links TRBV27 with TRBJ2-7; 8 bases fit TRBD2. Trimming took 6 bases from V and 4 from J; bases not matched to a gene: 11. The CDR3 loop spans 15 amino acids. Per germline, CDR1 MNHEY and CDR2 SMNVEV (reference sequence). The CDR3 region has the DNA TGTGCCAGCAGCCGAACGCCCAGCGGGGGTTACGAGCAGTACTTC. Translation gives CASSRTPSGGYEQYF.

The CDR3 bases are TGTGCCAGCAGCGGACAGGGGTCCCATGGCTACACCTTC. Protein product: CASSGQGSHGYTF. J is TRBJ1-2 and V is TRBV28, with 9 bases identical to TRBD1. J gave up 6 bases and V 6 bases, and 5 bases lay outside the gene matches. Per germline, CDR1 MDHEN and CDR2 SYDVKM. The CDR3 extends over 13 amino acids.

The chain employs TRBV6-4 and TRBJ1-1; 8 nucleotides agree with TRBD1. The J segment lost 5 bases and the V segment lost 6 bases, leaving 5 bases of the junction unmatched. Germline CDR1 is MRHNA and CDR2 is SNTAGT. This CDR3 region has 13 residues. The CDR3 region has the DNA TGTGCCAGCAGAGACAGGGGAGGGACTGAAGCTTTCTTT. Translation: CASRDRGGTEAFF.

The chain couples TRBV6-1 to TRBJ1-1, with 11 positions matching TRBD1. The CDR3 consists of 14 residues. The junction had 4 bases not matched to a gene; V was cut back by 2 bases and J by 8 bases. The V gene's germline CDR1 is MNHNS and CDR2 SASEGT. Here the CDR3 reads CASSETGTGGEAFF. The CDR3 nucleotides read TGTGCCAGCAGTGAAACCGGGACAGGGGGGGAAGCTTTCTTT.

CDR3 DNA sequence: TGCGCCAGCGCGACAGATCCCAATCAGCCCCAGCATTTT. The encoded protein is CASATDPNQPQHF. The rearrangement joins TRBV4-1 to TRBJ1-5, with D possibly being TRBD1 (5 bases). Germline assignment: CDR1 MGHRA and CDR2 YSYEKL. The CDR3 is made up of 13 amino acids. The V end was cut by 8 bases, the J end by 3 bases, with 11 bases between.

The count of this clone is one. The CDR3 DNA sequence: TGTGCCAGCAGCAACCCGGAGCGGTACAATGAGCAGTTCTTC. Protein sequence: CASSNPERYNEQFF. The chain carries TRBV6-2 or TRBV6-3 and TRBJ2-1, with D tentatively TRBD2 (5 bases). The CDR3 consists of 14 residues. The germline gives CDR1 MNHEY, CDR2 SVGEGT. V lost 6 bases and J 4 bases, leaving 13 bases between the germline ends.

V usage is TRBV12-3 or TRBV12-4 and J usage is TRBJ1-1; D unresolved. The CDR3 is 13 residues long. V lost 1 base and J lost 4, with 7 bases in between. The CDR3 here is CASSLERFTEAFF. CDR3 in DNA: TGTGCCAGCAGTTTAGAACGGTTCACTGAAGCTTTCTTT.

The rearrangement joins TRBV5-5 to TRBJ2-2; D is unclear. Germline CDR1 and CDR2: SGHKS and YYEKEE (reference sequence). The CDR3 length is 17 residues. V was shortened by 3 bases and J by 0 bases, with 15 bases between the two germline ends. DNA for the CDR3: TGTGCCAGCAGCTCTTCTGGTGTCCGAGCGAACACCGGGGAGCTGTTTTTT. It encodes CASSSSGVRANTGELFF.

This sequence joins TRBV18 and TRBJ1-5, with 7 nucleotides matching TRBD1. Germline CDR1 is KGHSH and CDR2 is LQKENI. The CDR3 consists of 15 residues. The V segment lost 2 bases and the J segment 6 bases; nucleotides outside the gene matches: 7. CDR3 coding DNA: TGTGCCAGCTCACCAAAGGAACAGGGGCTTCAGCCCCAGCATTTT. This gives the protein CASSPKEQGLQPQHF.

The rearrangement joins TRBV5-1 to TRBJ1-2; D possibly corresponds to TRBD1 (6 bases). The germline CDR1 and CDR2 sequences are SGHRS and YFSETQ. Trimming shortened V by 4 bases and J by 0 bases, and 16 bases separated the two germline ends. There are 16 residues in the CDR3. The CDR3 spells CASSPDRPISNYGYTF. The CDR3 DNA follows: TGCGCCAGCAGCCCAGACAGGCCAATCTCTAACTATGGCTACACCTTC.

V and J are TRBV3-1 (or the pseudogene TRBV3-2) and TRBJ2-5; 12 positions match TRBD2. This CDR3 region has 18 residues. The junction had 12 bases not matched to a gene; V was cut back by 3 bases and J by 4 bases. Germline-derived CDR1 and CDR2 are LGHDT and YNNKEL (reference sequence). CDR3 in amino acids: CASSHPLRLAGGLETQYF. In nucleotides, the CDR3 is TGTGCCAGCAGCCACCCCTTGCGGCTAGCGGGGGGGTTAGAGACCCAGTACTTC.

V and J are TRBV6-2 or TRBV6-3 and TRBJ2-1, with 10 bases aligning to TRBD2. The V gene end was trimmed by 2 bases and the J gene end by 3 bases; junction bases not matched to a gene: 4. Germline V CDR1 and CDR2: MNHEY, SVGEGT. This CDR3 spans 16 amino acids. The CDR3 reads CASSYHTSGVYNEQFF. The CDR3, as DNA: TGTGCCAGCAGTTACCATACTAGCGGGGTCTACAATGAGCAGTTCTTC.

This chain uses TRBV18 with TRBJ1-2, with 9 nucleotides matching TRBD1. This CDR3 region has 18 residues. Unmatched junction bases numbered 18, after V lost 4 bases and J lost 6 bases. Germline CDR1 is KGHSH and CDR2 is LQKENI. CDR3 nucleotides: TGTGCCAGCTCACAAATGACAGGGGGACAAGGGGCGTTAAATGGCTACACCTTC. It yields the protein CASSQMTGGQGALNGYTF.

The chain couples TRBV28 to TRBJ1-6, with D possibly TRBD1 on 6 matching bases. CDR3 length: 15 amino acids. Germline CDR1 and CDR2: MDHEN and SYDVKM. Trimming cost V 6 bases and J 6 bases, with 15 bases left between them. CDR3 sequence: CASSRRDRSNSPLHF. CDR3 nucleotide sequence: TGTGCCAGCAGCCGCCGAGACAGGAGTAATTCACCCCTCCACTTT.